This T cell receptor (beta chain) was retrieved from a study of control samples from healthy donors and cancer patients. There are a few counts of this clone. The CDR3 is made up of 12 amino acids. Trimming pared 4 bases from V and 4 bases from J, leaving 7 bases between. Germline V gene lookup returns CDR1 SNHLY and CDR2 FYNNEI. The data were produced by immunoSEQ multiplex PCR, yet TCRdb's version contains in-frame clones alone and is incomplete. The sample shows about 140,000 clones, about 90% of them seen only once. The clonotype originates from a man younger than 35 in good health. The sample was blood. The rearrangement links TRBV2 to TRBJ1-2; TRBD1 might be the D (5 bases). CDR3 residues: CASSGQPYGYTF. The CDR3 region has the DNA TGTGCCAGCAGTGGACAGCCCTATGGCTACACCTTC.